This TCR beta chain was sequenced in a study of T-cell reconstitution after alpha-beta-depleted transplantation in children. The library targeted TCRbeta and was prepared with unique molecular identifiers. TCRdb ran MiXCR on the PCR reads and lists one entry per CDR3 protein. The sample consists of about 510,000 distinct CDR3 sequences, approximately 10% of them appearing once. Overall study findings and caveats: Alpha-beta T cells present about two months after transplant were reported to originate from several hundred expanded graft clones.

This clonotype was counted only a few times. Its antigen is undetermined. J was trimmed by 5 bases and V by 3 bases; bases with no gene match: 3. This CDR3 has 15 amino acids. The germline gives CDR1 LGHNA, CDR2 YNFKEQ. The chain joins TRBV4-2 to TRBJ2-4; 11 bases are a match to TRBD1. The sequence derives from a female patient under 10 years old who had a stem cell transplant for aplastic anemia, so the T cells may come from the graft donor. Sequenced material: PBMCs, mostly from graft donor cells, taken 180 days after TCRalphabeta/CD19-depleted stem cell transplant. CDR3 DNA sequence: TGTGCCAGCAGCCAGGACAGGGGGCGTGAAAACATTCAGTACTTC. This translates into CASSQDRGRENIQYF.